What follows are 9 T cell receptor beta chains derived from one specimen sequenced in a study of T-cell memory formation after mild COVID-19. One entry per CDR3 protein results from TCRdb running MiXCR on the 5' RACE reads. Seen here are roughly 300,000 distinct CDR3 sequences, 8% to 10% observed once, and the top ten hold roughly 22%. Sample: PBMCs or a T cell subset sorted from them (not recorded which). The source is a man between 18 and 29 years old who had mild COVID-19 (a few samples of this study predate the infection). Cell type and time point are not known.

This clonotype was observed a handful of times. This chain uses TRBV5-1 with TRBJ2-3, with 9 nucleotides matching TRBD1. CDR1 is SGHRS, CDR2 YFSETQ, per germline. J gave up 3 bases and V 0 bases, and 5 bases lay outside the gene matches. CDR3 size: 16 residues. CDR3 loop: CASSLDGDRGTDTQYF. The CDR3, as DNA: TGCGCCAGCAGCTTGGATGGAGACAGGGGGACAGATACGCAGTATTTT.

This clonotype was picked up a small number of times. The gene calls are TRBV14 and TRBJ2-3; the match to TRBD2 covers 7 bases. The CDR3 runs 16 residues. The V gene's germline CDR1 is SGHDN and CDR2 FVKESK. Trimming cost V 1 base and J 4 bases; bases outside gene matches: 8. The CDR3 DNA reads TGTGCCAGCAGCCAAGCTATGAGGGGAGGGCCAGATACGCAGTATTTT. Its protein product is CASSQAMRGGPDTQYF.

This clonotype was seen only a few times. At one boundary the junction diverges from the germline segment, which might be a read error. The chain is built from TRBV28 and TRBJ2-5, with 11 bases fitting TRBD2. The CDR3 covers 13 residues. Germline CDR1 and CDR2: MDHEN and SYDVKM. The CDR3, as DNA: TGTGCCAGCAGTTTAGTGACTAGCGGGGAGGTTACCTTC. Translating gives CASSLVTSGEVTF.

The genes are TRBV7-9 and TRBJ2-3; unclear D gene. Trimming took off 1 base at V and 6 bases at J, with 14 bases between the two ends. The CDR3 is made up of 15 amino acids. The germline gives CDR1 SEHNR, CDR2 FQNEAQ (reference sequence). CDR3 DNA: TGTGCCAGCAGCTTAGTGTCCGCCATTGGGGATACGCAGTATTTT. Its protein product is CASSLVSAIGDTQYF.

Ten or more counts support this clonotype. The chain recombines TRBV24-1 with TRBJ1-2, with D perhaps TRBD1 (5 bases). Germline assignment: CDR1 KGHDR and CDR2 SFDVKD. V shed 4 bases and J shed 9 bases, with 14 bases lying between them. The CDR3 runs 13 residues. The CDR3 DNA is TGTGCCACCAGTGACCGTGGGGGTTTGCGCTACACCTTC. Translating it yields CATSDRGGLRYTF.

CDR3 DNA sequence: TGTGCCAGCTCACCAACCCAGCGGGACAATGAGCAGTTCTTC. This translates into CASSPTQRDNEQFF. V is TRBV18 and J is TRBJ2-1; TRBD2 might be the D (6 bases). Per germline, CDR1 KGHSH and CDR2 LQKENI. V was trimmed by 2 bases and J by 5 bases, leaving 10 bases between them. The CDR3 loop spans 14 amino acids.

In this sample, this clonotype turned up a few times. The chain couples TRBV6-1 to TRBJ2-7; D gene ambiguous. CDR3 length: 14 residues. CDR1 MNHNS and CDR2 SASEGT come from the germline V gene. V lost 7 bases and J lost 0, with 13 bases in between. The CDR3 region is CASTTRESSYEQYF. The CDR3 nucleotides are TGTGCCAGCACCACCCGCGAGAGCTCCTACGAGCAGTACTTC.

In its sample, this clonotype was seen a few times. The chain employs TRBV2 and TRBJ2-7; possibly TRBD1 for D (5 bases). Between the trimmed V and J ends, which lost 5 bases and 0 bases, there was a span of 14 bases. Per the germline V gene, CDR1 is SNHLY and CDR2 is FYNNEI. The CDR3 covers 15 residues. The DNA of the CDR3 is TGTGCCAGCAGTAATTTTCCAGGGAACTCCTACGAGCAGTACTTC. Residues: CASSNFPGNSYEQYF.

This chain connects TRBV7-9 to TRBJ2-7; D call uncertain. Germline CDR1 SEHNR, CDR2 FQNEAQ (reference sequence). Trimming left V 2 bases short and J 5 bases short, with 4 bases between. The CDR3 length is 11 residues. The DNA for the CDR3 is TGTGCCAGCAGCTTAAGTAACGAGCAGTACTTC. Translated: CASSLSNEQYF.